This T cell receptor beta chain comes out of a study of T cells expressing NK-cell markers. Study as a whole: Seven of the eight sequenced donors were HCMV-seropositive; one was seronegative.

Reprocessing the 5' RACE reads, TCRdb reports a single entry for every CDR3 protein and omits DNA. The ten top clones account for approximately 4%, within a sample of about 550,000 distinct CDR3 sequences. Note on this clonotype: Its antigen is not identified.

Germline loops: CDR1 SGHTA, CDR2 FQGNSA. This CDR3 has 16 residues. General study points: A few donors showed these clonotypes also leading the CD3+CD56-NKG2C+ fraction. The contribution of dominant NKG2C+ clonotypes to CD8+ T cells in roughly 6 donors was about 1.0-7.5%.

The V gene is TRBV7-2, the J gene TRBJ2-2; TCRdb returns TRBD2, unconfirmable since there is no DNA. Sequences were obtained from blood T cells: a sorted CD56 or NKG2C T cell subset, CD4+ or CD8+ T cells, or bulk PBMC T cells (not recorded which). This TCR derives from a man aged 18 to 29 in good health. CDR3 loop: CASSLERARNTGELFF. The full variable domain, its missing parts supplied by reference TRBV7-2 and TRBJ2-2, is GAGVSQSPSNKVTEKGKDVELRCDPISGHTALYWYRQSLGQGLEFLIYFQGNSAPDKSGLPSDRFSAERTGGSVSTLTIQRTQQEDSAVYLCASSLERARNTGELFFGEGSRLTVL.